The 10 T cell receptor beta chains in this list originate from one sample, sequenced in a study of blood T cell repertoires in COVID-19. TCRdb's table, derived via immunoSEQ multiplex PCR, lists solely in-frame clones and lacks some. In the table there are some 180,000 clones, about 80% of which are singletons. The material sequenced was peripheral blood. These receptors all come from a woman aged 45-59 years with active or convalescent COVID-19.

CDR3 sequence: CASTTAGGDYNEQFF. The CDR3 DNA is TGTGCCAGTACCACCGCGGGAGGGGACTACAATGAGCAGTTCTTC. This chain joins TRBV19 and TRBJ2-1; 9 nucleotides line up with TRBD2. The CDR3 runs to 15 residues. Unmatched junction bases numbered 7, after V lost 7 bases and J lost 3 bases. Germline assignment: CDR1 LNHDA and CDR2 SQIVND (reference sequence).

This clone was picked up one time. The chain recombines TRBV11-2 with TRBJ2-2; 7 bases are shared with TRBD1. Germline-derived CDR1 and CDR2 are SGHAT and FQNNGV. CDR3 length: 16 residues. V dropped 2 bases and J dropped 6; count of bases not matched to a gene: 9. As DNA, the CDR3 is TGTGCCAGCAGCTTACGGGAAGGGGGCGCGTCCGGGGAGCTGTTTTTT. This translates into CASSLREGGASGELFF.

This clone was seen only once. This rearrangement joins TRBV6-2 or TRBV6-3 to TRBJ1-1, with D possibly TRBD1 on 5 matching bases. In germline, CDR1 is MNHEY, CDR2 SVGEGT. With 4 bases removed from V and 8 bases from J, the gap between germline ends came to 23 bases. The CDR3 runs to 16 residues. The CDR3 spells CASSFSREKQDGEAFF. DNA of the CDR3: TGTGCCAGCAGTTTTTCCAGGGAAAAACAGGATGGGGAAGCTTTCTTT.

The rearrangement uses TRBV27 and TRBJ2-7, with a tentative D call TRBD2 (5 bases). CDR3 length: 11 residues. Germline V gene lookup returns CDR1 MNHEY and CDR2 SMNVEV (reference sequence). V lost 6 bases, J lost 3 bases, and 6 bases lay in between. The CDR3 nucleotides are TGTGCCAGCAGAGGACTCTACGAGCAGTACTTC. Amino acids: CASRGLYEQYF.

This chain joins TRBV6-2 or TRBV6-3 and TRBJ1-5, with TRBD1 matching over 7 bases. Per germline, CDR1 MNHEY and CDR2 SVGEGT. This CDR3 is built from 14 residues. The ends lost 2 bases at V and 6 bases at J; junction bases unmatched: 4. The CDR3 nucleotides read TGTGCCAGCAGTTACCGGCAGGGGGGTCAGCCCCAGCATTTT. Its protein is CASSYRQGGQPQHF.

This rearrangement joins TRBV30 to TRBJ1-5; a possible D gene is TRBD1 (5 bases). Germline assignment: CDR1 GTSNPN and CDR2 SVGIG (reference sequence). The CDR3 totals 13 residues. Trimming left V 0 bases short and J 9 bases short, with 12 bases between. The CDR3 DNA is TGTGCCTGGAGTGTATCCAGGGAACGGCCCCAGCATTTT. This gives the protein CAWSVSRERPQHF.

This clone was picked up a small number of times. The V gene is TRBV6-2 or TRBV6-3, the J gene TRBJ1-2; no firm D call. With 6 bases removed from V and 8 bases from J, the gap between germline ends came to 16 bases. The CDR3 totals 13 residues. Germline V gene lookup returns CDR1 MNHEY and CDR2 SVGEGT. CDR3 nucleotide sequence: TGTGCCAGCAGCGAGGGCGATCGAGGAGGCTACACCTTC. Its translation is CASSEGDRGGYTF.

A single count supports this clone. The chain joins TRBV6-1 to TRBJ1-2; 8 nucleotides agree with TRBD1. This CDR3 is built from 15 residues. The germline V gene has CDR1 MNHNS and CDR2 SASEGT. V was clipped by 2 bases and J by 6 bases; unmatched bases: 8. The CDR3 protein is CASSEQGARGDGYTF. The CDR3 DNA follows: TGTGCCAGCAGTGAACAGGGGGCGAGAGGAGATGGCTACACCTTC.

The chain joins TRBV9 to TRBJ2-1; D might be TRBD1 (7 bases). The CDR3 is made up of 16 amino acids. V was clipped by 4 bases and J by 8 bases, with 22 bases between them. CDR1 SGDLS and CDR2 YYNGEE come from the germline V gene. DNA of the CDR3: TGTGCCAGCAGCACCAGGGGGGTGGTTTTGCAGGATGAGCAGTTCTTC. It codes for CASSTRGVVLQDEQFF.

This chain uses TRBV7-9 with TRBJ1-1, with D maybe TRBD1 (6 bases). CDR3 size: 16 residues. Germline CDR1 and CDR2: SEHNR and FQNEAQ (reference sequence). Deletions cut 6 bases from V and 7 bases from J, with 24 bases between. CDR3: CASSYRQVTGHDEAFF. In DNA, the CDR3 is TGTGCCAGCAGTTACCGACAGGTAACGGGTCACGATGAAGCTTTCTTT.